At least ten counts were recorded for the clone carrying this T cell receptor (beta chain). The CDR3 is 16 residues long. Germline values: CDR1 MGHRA, CDR2 YSYEKL. Germline trimming cut 4 bases from V and 0 bases from J; bases unmatched to any gene: 7. It was with unique molecular identifiers that the TCRbeta library was prepared. Each CDR3 protein is one row after TCRdb ran MiXCR on the PCR reads. The sample lists 550,000 to 600,000 distinct CDR3 sequences, 23% occurring once. The sample originates from a study of T-cell reconstitution after alpha-beta-depleted transplantation in children. This specimen was PBMCs, mostly from graft donor cells, taken 360 days after TCRalphabeta/CD19-depleted stem cell transplant. The source is a boy in the first two years of life who had a stem cell transplant for acute myeloid leukemia, so the T cells may come from the graft donor. This chain joins TRBV4-1 and TRBJ2-3, with 7 bases matching TRBD2. The CDR3 DNA reads as TGCGCCAGCAGCCCTCAGCAAGCGGGGAGCACAGATACGCAGTATTTT. Protein: CASSPQQAGSTDTQYF.